This T cell receptor (beta chain) was recorded in a study of PD-1 blockade in classical Hodgkin lymphoma (dated by TCRdb to 2018 to 2021). Regarding the research as a whole: Nivolumab dosing was 3 mg/kg intravenously every 2 weeks, continuing until either disease progression or unacceptable toxicity. To define a peripheral blood immune signature of response to PD-1 blockade in classical Hodgkin lymphoma, the study combined TCR beta sequencing with CyTOF. What the study reported, not specific to this receptor: Only a single clinical trial cohort was studied, and what caused the repertoire differences, possibly disease activity or prior therapy, remained undefined. A significant rise by C4D1 was seen in CD4+ but not CD8+ TCR diversity (p=0.0027 vs p=0.16), with the rise being most apparent in complete responders (p=0.02). Baseline diversity similar to that of newly diagnosed patients was observed in trial patients achieving complete response, whereas significantly lower diversity was observed in partial responders and progressors. Lower diversity was observed in patients in whom nivolumab was started less than 1 year after ASCT, and these patients were excluded from later analyses so that confounding by immune reconstitution would be avoided. Baseline TCR diversity was reported to be lower in newly diagnosed patients than in healthy donors and to be lower still in relapsed/refractory patients.

V is pruned by 4 bases and J by 2 bases, leaving 6 bases of the junction without a gene match. Sequences SGDLS (CDR1) and YYNGEE (CDR2) are obtained from the germline V gene. The CDR3, from cysteine to phenylalanine, totals 15 residues. Only the CDR3 DNA stays, 45 bases, in frame from base 1. In light of the paper, this sample's time point label describes: cycle 2 day 1 (C2D1) of nivolumab. All trial patients had relapsed after autologous stem cell transplantation, with cohorts A, B and C differing in prior brentuximab vedotin exposure. The trial cohort included 45 to 65 patients with relapsed/refractory classical Hodgkin lymphoma, and each patient had a best overall response of complete response, partial response or progressive disease. Trial patients were treated with single-agent nivolumab in the multi-cohort phase II CheckMate 205 trial. An independent review committee assessed best overall response by applying the 2007 International Working Group response criteria. Trial PBMCs were collected just before the start of nivolumab (C1D1) and during therapy at cycle 2 day 1 and cycle 4 day 1. Peripheral blood was collected in 8 mL Vacutainer Cell Preparation Tubes, from which PBMCs were isolated by centrifugation and then cryopreserved.

The Qiagen DNeasy kit was used to extract genomic DNA both from unsorted PBMCs and from the negatively selected CD4+ and CD8+ fractions. TCR beta CDR3 regions were subjected to amplification by immunoSEQ multiplex PCR with primers that anneal to V and J segments. Amplification bias was minimized using a synthetic immune receptor repertoire, and residual bias was removed computationally after sequencing. From the authors' description of their analysis: Custom Python scripts were used to quantify repertoire diversity as the Shannon entropy index. The unsorted, CD4+ and CD8+ repertoires were each analyzed separately, with the exception of combined analyses, where CD4+ and CD8+ sequences were merged in silico. A clone counted as expanded when the clone's frequency after treatment rose at least 2-fold relative to C1D1, and clones undetected at baseline were given a pseudocount of 0.5. Clones with 0 or 1 copy at C1D1 were defined as singleton clones, while clones with 2 or more copies were defined as non-singleton clones. Clones expanded in unsorted samples were labelled as CD4+, CD8+ or unknown by matching protein sequences in sorted samples from the same patient. Wilcoxon tests on paired samples were used to test changes in diversity from C1D1 to C4D1. The source is immuneACCESS, and TCRdb retained only in-frame sequences with V and J called. Part of the clones is not carried over; for the studies checked, unresolved V genes explain less than half of this, and the remainder is unexplained. The V and J calls and clone size come from that table; D and trimming were worked out from the DNA. Within this sample are roughly 150,000 clones, with less than 80% of them counted one time only. The leading ten clones occupy roughly 9.2% of the sample.

As regards this clone: This receptor's antigen is unknown. No much larger clonotype is one base removed from it; base qualities were not supplied.

The rearranged chain carries TRBV9 and TRBJ2-7; the central 10 bases match TRBD1. The sequence came from a human donor with classical Hodgkin lymphoma. The sample here was peripheral blood mononuclear cells (PBMCs), taken before the second cycle of nivolumab. The bases are TGTGCCAGCAGCCCCGGGACAGGGGCGGCCTACGAGCAGTACTTC. Its translation is CASSPGTGAAYEQYF.